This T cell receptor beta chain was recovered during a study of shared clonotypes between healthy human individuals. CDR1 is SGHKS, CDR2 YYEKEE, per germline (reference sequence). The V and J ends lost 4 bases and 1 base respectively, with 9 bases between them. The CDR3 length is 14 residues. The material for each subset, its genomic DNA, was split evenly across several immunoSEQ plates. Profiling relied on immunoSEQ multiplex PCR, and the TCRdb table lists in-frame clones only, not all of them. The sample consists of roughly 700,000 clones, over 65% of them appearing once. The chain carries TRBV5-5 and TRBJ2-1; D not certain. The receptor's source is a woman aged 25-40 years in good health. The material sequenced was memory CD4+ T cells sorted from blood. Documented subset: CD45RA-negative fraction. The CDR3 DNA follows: TGTGCCAGCAGCCCCCCTCCGTCCTACAATGAGCAGTTCTTC. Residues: CASSPPPSYNEQFF.